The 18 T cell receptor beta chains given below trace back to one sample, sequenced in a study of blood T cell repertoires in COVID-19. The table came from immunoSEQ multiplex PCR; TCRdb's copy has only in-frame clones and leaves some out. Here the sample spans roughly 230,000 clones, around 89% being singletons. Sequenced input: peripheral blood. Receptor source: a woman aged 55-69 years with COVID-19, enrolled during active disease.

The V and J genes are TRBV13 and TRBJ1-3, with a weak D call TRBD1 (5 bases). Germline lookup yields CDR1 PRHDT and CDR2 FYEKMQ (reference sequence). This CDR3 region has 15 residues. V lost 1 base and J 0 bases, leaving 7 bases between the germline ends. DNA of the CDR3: TGTGCCAGCAGCTTAGAGGGGAACTCTGGAAACACCATATATTTT. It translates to CASSLEGNSGNTIYF.

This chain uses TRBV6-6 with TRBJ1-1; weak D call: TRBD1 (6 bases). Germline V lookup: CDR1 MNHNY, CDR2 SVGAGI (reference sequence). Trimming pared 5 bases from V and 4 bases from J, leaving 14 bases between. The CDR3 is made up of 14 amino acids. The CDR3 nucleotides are TGTGCCAGCAGTACGACAGGAGGACGCACTGAAGCTTTCTTT. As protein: CASSTTGGRTEAFF.

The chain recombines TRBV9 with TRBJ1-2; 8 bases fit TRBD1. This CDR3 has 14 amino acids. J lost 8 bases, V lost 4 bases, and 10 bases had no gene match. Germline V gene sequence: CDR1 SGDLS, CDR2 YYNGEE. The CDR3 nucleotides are TGTGCCAGCAGCACCTCGACAGGGGACGGAGGCTACACCTTC. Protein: CASSTSTGDGGYTF.

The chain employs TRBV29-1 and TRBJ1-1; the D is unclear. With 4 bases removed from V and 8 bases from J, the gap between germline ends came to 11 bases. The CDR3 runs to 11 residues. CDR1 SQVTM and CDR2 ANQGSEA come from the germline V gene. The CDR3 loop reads CSVVAFNEAFF. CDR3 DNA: TGCAGCGTTGTAGCCTTCAACGAAGCTTTCTTT.

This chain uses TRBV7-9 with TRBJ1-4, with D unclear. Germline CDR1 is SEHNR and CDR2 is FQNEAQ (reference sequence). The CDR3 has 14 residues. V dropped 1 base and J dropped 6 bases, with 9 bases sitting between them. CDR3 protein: CASSLDSQDEKLFF. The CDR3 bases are TGTGCCAGCAGCTTAGACAGTCAAGATGAAAAACTGTTTTTT.

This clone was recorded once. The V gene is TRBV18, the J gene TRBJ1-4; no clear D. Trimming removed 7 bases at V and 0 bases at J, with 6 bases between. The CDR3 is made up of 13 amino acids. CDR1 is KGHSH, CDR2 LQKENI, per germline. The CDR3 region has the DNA TGTGCCAGCTTCAGATCAACTAATGAAAAACTGTTTTTT. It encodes CASFRSTNEKLFF. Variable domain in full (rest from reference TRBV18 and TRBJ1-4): NAGVMQNPRHLVRRRGQEARLRCSPMKGHSHVYWYRQLPEEGLKFMVYLQKENIIDESGMPKERFSAEFPKEGPSILRIQQVVRGDSAAYFCASFRSTNEKLFFGSGTQLSVL.

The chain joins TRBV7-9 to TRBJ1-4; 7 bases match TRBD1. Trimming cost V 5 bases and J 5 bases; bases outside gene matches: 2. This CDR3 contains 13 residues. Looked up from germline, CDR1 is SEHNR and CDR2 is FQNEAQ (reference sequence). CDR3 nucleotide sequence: TGTGCCAGCAGCCGGACAGGAAATGAAAAACTGTTTTTT. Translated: CASSRTGNEKLFF.

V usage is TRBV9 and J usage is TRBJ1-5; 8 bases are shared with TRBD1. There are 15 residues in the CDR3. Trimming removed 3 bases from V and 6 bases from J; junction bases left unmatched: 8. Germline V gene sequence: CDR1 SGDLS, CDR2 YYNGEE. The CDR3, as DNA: TGTGCCAGCAGCGCCGGACAGGGAGGGAGTCAGCCCCAGCATTTT. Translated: CASSAGQGGSQPQHF.

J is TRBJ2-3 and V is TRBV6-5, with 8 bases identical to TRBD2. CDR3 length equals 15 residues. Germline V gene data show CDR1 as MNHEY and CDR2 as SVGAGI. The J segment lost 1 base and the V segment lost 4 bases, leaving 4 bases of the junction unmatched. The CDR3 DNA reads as TGTGCCAGCAGTTGGCGGGGGGTACGCACAGATACGCAGTATTTT. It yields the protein CASSWRGVRTDTQYF.

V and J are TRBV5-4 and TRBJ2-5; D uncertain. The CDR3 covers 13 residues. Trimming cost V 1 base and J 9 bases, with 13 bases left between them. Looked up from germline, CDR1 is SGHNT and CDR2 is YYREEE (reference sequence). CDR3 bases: TGTGCCAGCAGCTTGAGCGACCCGTTGCCCCAGTACTTC. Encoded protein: CASSLSDPLPQYF.

The CDR3 loop reads CASSPIAGSTGELFF. In nucleotides, the CDR3 is TGTGCCAGCAGCCCAATAGCGGGGAGCACCGGGGAGCTGTTTTTT. The V and J genes are TRBV7-9 and TRBJ2-2; 8 bases match TRBD2. Germline CDR1 SEHNR, CDR2 FQNEAQ (reference sequence). V was pared by 5 bases and J by 4 bases, with 6 bases of the junction left unmatched. The CDR3 is 15 residues long. Full variable domain (remainder filled in from reference TRBV7-9 and TRBJ2-2): DTGVSQNPRHKITKRGQNVTFRCDPISEHNRLYWYRQTLGQGPEFLTYFQNEAQLEKSRLLSDRFSAERPKGSFSTLEIQRTEQGDSAMYLCASSPIAGSTGELFFGEGSRLTVL.

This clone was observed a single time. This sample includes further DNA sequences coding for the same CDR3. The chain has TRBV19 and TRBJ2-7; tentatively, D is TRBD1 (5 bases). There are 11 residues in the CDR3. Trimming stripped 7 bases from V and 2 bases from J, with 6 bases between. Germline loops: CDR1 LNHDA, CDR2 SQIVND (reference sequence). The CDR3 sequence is CASKGAYEQYF. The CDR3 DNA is TGTGCCAGTAAAGGGGCCTACGAGCAGTACTTC.

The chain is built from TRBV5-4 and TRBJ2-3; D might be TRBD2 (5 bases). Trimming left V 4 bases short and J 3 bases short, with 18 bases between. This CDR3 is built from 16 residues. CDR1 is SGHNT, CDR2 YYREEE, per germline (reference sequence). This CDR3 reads CASSPTIPLGTDTQYF. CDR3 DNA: TGTGCCAGCAGCCCGACTATCCCACTGGGGACAGATACGCAGTATTTT.

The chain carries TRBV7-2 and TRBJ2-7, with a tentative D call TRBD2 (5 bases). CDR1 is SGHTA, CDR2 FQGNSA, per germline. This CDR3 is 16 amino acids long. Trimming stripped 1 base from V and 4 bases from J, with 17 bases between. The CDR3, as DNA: TGTGCCAGCAGCTTAGAGCCGGGAAGTGTGTTTTACGAGCAGTACTTC. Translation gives CASSLEPGSVFYEQYF.

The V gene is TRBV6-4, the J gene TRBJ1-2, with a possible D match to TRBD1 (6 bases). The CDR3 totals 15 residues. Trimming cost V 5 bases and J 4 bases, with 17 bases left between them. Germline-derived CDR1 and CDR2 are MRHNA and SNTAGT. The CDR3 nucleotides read TGTGCCAGCAGTTTTTCGACAGGAGCGAGCTATGGCTACACCTTC. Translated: CASSFSTGASYGYTF.

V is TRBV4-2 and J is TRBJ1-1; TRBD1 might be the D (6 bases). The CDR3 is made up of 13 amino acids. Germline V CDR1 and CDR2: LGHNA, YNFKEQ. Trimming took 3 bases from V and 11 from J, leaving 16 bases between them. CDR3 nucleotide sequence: TGTGCCAGCAGCCAGACAGGATTTGACGGGGCTTTCTTT. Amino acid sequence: CASSQTGFDGAFF.

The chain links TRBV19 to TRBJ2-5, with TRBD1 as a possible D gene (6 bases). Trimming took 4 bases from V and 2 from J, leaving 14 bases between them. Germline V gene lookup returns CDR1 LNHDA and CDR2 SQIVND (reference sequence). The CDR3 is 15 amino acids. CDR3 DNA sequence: TGTGCCAGTAGTAGACTCGGGACAAATCAAGAGACCCAGTACTTC. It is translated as CASSRLGTNQETQYF.

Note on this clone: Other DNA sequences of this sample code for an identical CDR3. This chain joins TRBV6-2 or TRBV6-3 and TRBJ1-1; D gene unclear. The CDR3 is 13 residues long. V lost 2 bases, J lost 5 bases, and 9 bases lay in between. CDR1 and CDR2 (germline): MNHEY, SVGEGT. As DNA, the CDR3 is TGTGCCAGCAGTTACGGTCGGGGAACTGAAGCTTTCTTT. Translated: CASSYGRGTEAFF.